This T cell receptor beta chain appears in the sequencing data of a study of OX40 agonist ivuxolimab in advanced cancers. About the research overall: Ivuxolimab, an antibody that agonizes OX40 (CD134), was administered to the patients. Broader study findings: Among T cells, CD8+ cells averaged more expanded clones than CD4+ cells.

V was cut by 1 base and J by 6 bases, with 9 bases left in between. The CDR3 sequence is 13 residues long. Germline loops: CDR1 SQVTM, CDR2 ANQGSEA. Clones were read by immunoSEQ multiplex PCR, and TCRdb kept only the in-frame ones, dropping some. The sample yields fewer than 100,000 clones, roughly 85% seen once. As regards this clone: What it recognizes is unknown.

This receptor was taken from an adult with an advanced solid tumor such as melanoma, head and neck, liver or kidney cancer. This sample comprised CD4+ or CD8+ T cells sorted from blood, obtained in a trial of the OX40 agonist ivuxolimab. V usage is TRBV29-1 and J usage is TRBJ2-2; D unresolved. This chain's CDR3 is CSVEVVMAGELFF. In DNA, the CDR3 is TGCAGCGTTGAAGTGGTGATGGCCGGGGAGCTGTTTTTT.